Listed here are 8 T cell receptor beta chains from one sample, sequenced in a study of regulatory T cells in long-lasting Graves disease. Arm-PCR with iRepertoire HTBI primers amplified the CDR3 regions for these TCR beta libraries. TCRdb independently ran MiXCR on the multiplex PCR reads; one entry per CDR3 protein. Of roughly 450,000 distinct CDR3 sequences detected, about 25% appear once; the ten largest clones hold approximately 26%. Time point reported: persistent/refractory GD, antithyroid drugs over 5 years with positive TRAb. Making the TCR library involved RNA that had been extracted from PBMCs. Material: peripheral blood mononuclear cells (PBMCs), obtained when the disease was refractory, from a patient treated with antithyroid drugs. The receptors derive from a female donor with Graves disease.

Many counts were recorded for this clonotype. The chain carries TRBV6-1 and TRBJ2-7; D perhaps matches TRBD2 (5 bases). CDR1 is MNHNS, CDR2 SASEGT, per germline. V lost 8 bases, J lost 3 bases, and 11 bases lay in between. This CDR3 region has 12 residues. CDR3 residues: CASGPDYYEQYF. The CDR3, as DNA: TGTGCCAGCGGACCCGACTACTACGAGCAGTACTTC.

This clonotype occurred once. This chain joins TRBV25-1 and TRBJ2-2; D ambiguous. With 3 bases removed from V and 1 base from J, the gap between germline ends came to 9 bases. CDR1 and CDR2 from the germline V gene are MGHDK and SYGVNS. The CDR3 has 15 amino acids. This CDR3 is CASSDWRRNTGELFF. DNA of the CDR3: TGTGCCAGCAGTGACTGGAGAAGGAACACCGGGGAGCTGTTTTTT.

The rearrangement joins TRBV9 to TRBJ2-5; D is perhaps TRBD2 (6 bases). CDR1 is SGDLS, CDR2 YYNGEE, per germline. V dropped 4 bases and J dropped 5 bases, with 18 bases sitting between them. This CDR3 region has 15 residues. Here the CDR3 DNA reads TGTGCCAGCAGCCCTAACCACGGGAGCGACGAGACCCAGTACTTC. Translation gives CASSPNHGSDETQYF. Filled out from reference TRBV9 and TRBJ2-5, the complete variable domain reads DSGVTQTPKHLITATGQRVTLRCSPRSGDLSVYWYQQSLDQGLQFLIQYYNGEERAKGNILERFSAQQFPDLHSELNLSSLELGDSALYFCASSPNHGSDETQYFGPGTRLLVL.

This clonotype has only a few counts. This chain links TRBV20-1 with TRBJ1-1; D not resolved. Trimming shortened V by 6 bases and J by 6 bases, and 17 bases separated the two germline ends. Germline CDR1 and CDR2: DFQATT and SNEGSKA (reference sequence). CDR3 length equals 13 residues. This chain's CDR3 is CSASIPAGAEAFF. The CDR3 region has the DNA TGCAGTGCCTCTATCCCCGCGGGAGCTGAAGCTTTCTTT.

This clonotype appeared many times. The genes are TRBV28 and TRBJ2-7; 16 bases fit TRBD2. CDR3 size: 17 residues. With 1 base clipped from V and 2 bases from J, the junction kept 2 bases outside the gene matches. The V gene's germline CDR1 is MDHEN and CDR2 SYDVKM. DNA for the CDR3: TGTGCCAGCAGTTTATCCGGGACTAGCGGGAGGGCCTACGAGCAGTACTTC. Translated, it gives CASSLSGTSGRAYEQYF.

The genes are TRBV9 and TRBJ2-2, with 7 bases fitting TRBD2. The J segment lost 7 bases and the V segment lost 2 bases, leaving 5 bases of the junction unmatched. Germline CDR1 and CDR2: SGDLS and YYNGEE. CDR3 length: 14 residues. The CDR3 DNA follows: TGTGCCAGCAGCGTGGCGGGAGCCAACGGGGAGCTGTTTTTT. This encodes CASSVAGANGELFF.

V is TRBV28 and J is TRBJ2-3; D gene uncertain. The CDR3 sequence is 12 residues long. Trimming shortened V by 8 bases and J by 0 bases, and 6 bases separated the two germline ends. Germline CDR1 and CDR2: MDHEN and SYDVKM. CDR3 nucleotides: TGTGCCAGCGGAAGTAGCACAGATACGCAGTATTTT. Its protein product is CASGSSTDTQYF. The full variable domain, completed using reference TRBV28 and TRBJ2-3, is DVKVTQSSRYLVKRTGEKVFLECVQDMDHENMFWYRQDPGLGLRLIYFSYDVKMKEKGDIPEGYSVSREKKERFSLILESASTNQTSMYLCASGSSTDTQYFGPGTRLTVL.

This chain joins TRBV27 and TRBJ2-2; possibly TRBD1 for D (7 bases). This CDR3 contains 14 residues. The V end was cut by 8 bases, the J end by 3 bases, with 13 bases between. The germline gives CDR1 MNHEY, CDR2 SMNVEV (reference sequence). The CDR3 nucleotides are TGTGCCAGCGCCAGGGGGGTTGACACCGGGGAGCTGTTTTTT. Protein product: CASARGVDTGELFF.